A selection of T cell receptor beta chains follows, all from one sample in a study of CD8+ T cells in alopecia areata. The protocol was immunoSEQ multiplex PCR, while the TCRdb copy is restricted to in-frame clones and leaves out a portion. This sample has fewer than 150,000 clones, with 82% found just once. Sequenced here: CD8+ T cells sorted from blood, sampled at week 4, from a patient treated with tofacitinib. All receptors come from a human donor with alopecia areata. The CDR3 runs from the conserved cysteine through the conserved F or W. Fields, in order: clone size, V gene, J gene, D gene, CDR3 DNA, CDR3 protein. D genes are given only for firm matches. The size entry is marked missing in some rows and otherwise reads once, few, many or a size class.

.,TRBV5-6,TRBJ2-1,.,TGTGCCAGCAGCTGGACTGCCAATGAGCAGTTCTTC,CASSWTANEQFF
.,TRBV9,TRBJ2-6,.,TGTGCCAGCAGCGTAGCTCGGGCAGGCACATCCTCTGGGGCCAACGTCCTGACTTTC,CASSVARAGTSSGANVLTF
.,TRBV7-9,TRBJ2-7,.,TGTGCCAGCAGCTTAAGGCTAGGGGGGACAGAGAGCTCCTACGAGCAGTACTTC,CASSLRLGGTESSYEQYF
few,TRBV21-1,TRBJ2-7,.,TGTGCCAGCTATCGGGGCGACGAGCAGTACTTC,CASYRGDEQYF
.,TRBV7-7,TRBJ2-5,TRBD1,TGTGCTAGCAGCTCGACGGACAGGCGCGGATGGGAGACCCAGTACTTC,CASSSTDRRGWETQYF
.,TRBV5-1,TRBJ2-2,.,TGCGCCAGCAGCTTGGGAAGGACGGAAGTCGGGGAGCTGTTTTTT,CASSLGRTEVGELFF
.,TRBV6-9,TRBJ2-5,.,TGTGCCAGCAGTTTATTCGTGGGGGAAGAGACCCAGTACTTC,CASSLFVGEETQYF
.,TRBV9,TRBJ1-1,.,TGTGCCAGCAGCCTCTACGGGAAAATGAACACTGAAGCTTTCTTT,CASSLYGKMNTEAFF
.,TRBV7-6,TRBJ2-3,.,TGTGCCAGCAGCCCAAGTGGGGGGCGGGCAGATACGCAGTATTTT,CASSPSGGRADTQYF
.,TRBV27,TRBJ2-7,TRBD1,TGTGCCAGCAGACTGGACAGGGCAGCCTACGAGCAGTACTTC,CASRLDRAAYEQYF
once,TRBV7-7,TRBJ2-2,.,TGTGCTAGCAGCTTAAGTACCGGGGAGCTGTTTTTT,CASSLSTGELFF
.,TRBV11-2,TRBJ2-3,TRBD2,TGTGCCAGCAGCTTAGGGACTAGCGGGGTGAGCACAGATACGCAGTATTTT,CASSLGTSGVSTDTQYF
.,TRBV29-1,TRBJ1-1,.,TGCAGCGTTGAAGATGGATTGAACACTGAAGCTTTCTTT,CSVEDGLNTEAFF
.,TRBV10-2,TRBJ1-5,TRBD1,TGCGCCTCACAGACAGGGAGCAATCAGCCCCAGCATTTT,CASQTGSNQPQHF
.,TRBV21-1,TRBJ1-5,.,TGTGCAGACGGAGGTCAGCCCCAGCATTTT,CADGGQPQHF
.,TRBV5-1,TRBJ2-7,TRBD1,TGCGCCAGCAGCATAGGACAGGGGGAGGACGAGCAGTACTTC,CASSIGQGEDEQYF
.,TRBV29-1,TRBJ2-7,.,TGCAGCGTTGGCGGTGGCTTTAGCTACGAGCAGTACTTC,CSVGGGFSYEQYF
.,TRBV6-5,TRBJ2-7,.,TGTGCCAGCAGTTCCGACCGAAACCCACCCCTCGAGCAGTACTTC,CASSSDRNPPLEQYF
.,TRBV13,TRBJ2-2,.,TGTGCCAGCAGCAGCGGATCGAACACCGGGGAGCTGTTTTTT,CASSSGSNTGELFF
.,TRBV6-1,TRBJ2-7,.,TGTGCCAGCAGTGGTGGGCAGTACTTC,CASSGGQYF
.,TRBV6-1,TRBJ2-3,TRBD2,TGTGCCAGCAGTGAATGGGGACTAGCCCCCGCTAGCACAGATACGCAGTATTTT,CASSEWGLAPASTDTQYF
.,TRBV7-9,TRBJ1-1,TRBD1,TGTGCCAGCAGCCCCCCCGGGACAGAGAACACTGAAGCTTTCTTT,CASSPPGTENTEAFF
.,TRBV6-5,TRBJ1-4,.,TGTGCCAGCAGTTACTCCGGGACAAATGAAAAACTGTTTTTT,CASSYSGTNEKLFF